Below are 5 T cell receptor beta chains sequenced from a single sample in a study of glioma-infiltrating T cells. Using RNA template, CDR3s of TCR alpha and beta were amplified with iRepertoire arm-PCR. TCRdb re-called the multiplex PCR reads through MiXCR, storing one row per CDR3 protein. The repertoire includes about 110,000 distinct CDR3 sequences, around a quarter of them detected once, and about 30% sits in the top ten. Sample: glioma tissue, nonneoplastic brain tissue, or PBMCs (not recorded which). Every receptor here comes from a human donor with low-grade glioma or glioblastoma, undergoing nonglioma brain surgery, or in good health (not recorded which).

Ten or more counts support this clonotype. J is TRBJ2-5 and V is TRBV18; maybe TRBD1 (5 bases). CDR3 length: 13 amino acids. Germline-derived CDR1 and CDR2 are KGHSH and LQKENI. V lost 2 bases, J lost 3 bases, and 7 bases lay in between. The CDR3 spells CASSPSREETQYF. The DNA of the CDR3 is TGTGCCAGCTCACCAAGCAGGGAAGAGACCCAGTACTTC.

The chain carries TRBV5-4 and TRBJ1-6, with TRBD1 as a possible D gene (5 bases). Germline assignment: CDR1 SGHNT and CDR2 YYREEE (reference sequence). The CDR3 totals 15 residues. The V gene lost 1 base and the J gene lost 10 bases, with 15 bases spanning the gap. CDR3 region: CASSLWGTPGSPLHF. The CDR3 DNA is TGTGCCAGCAGCTTGTGGGGGACCCCAGGATCACCCCTCCACTTT.

This clonotype was picked up many times. V usage is TRBV6-2 or TRBV6-3 and J usage is TRBJ2-7; 9 bases agree with TRBD2. The CDR3 runs 16 residues. From germline, CDR1 is MNHEY and CDR2 SVGEGT. The V and J ends lost 6 bases and 0 bases, in that order; junction bases with no gene match: 9. CDR3 sequence (DNA): TGTGCCAGCAGCGACGGACTAGCGCTTAGCTCCTACGAGCAGTACTTC. Protein: CASSDGLALSSYEQYF.

This rearrangement joins TRBV2 to TRBJ2-7; D may match TRBD1 or TRBD2 (6 bases each). Germline V lookup: CDR1 SNHLY, CDR2 FYNNEI. Trimming stripped 5 bases from V and 10 bases from J, with 12 bases between. CDR3 length: 11 residues. CDR3 DNA sequence: TGTGCCAGCAGTAGGGGGGATGAACAGTACTTC. Its protein is CASSRGDEQYF.

The chain uses TRBV19 and TRBJ2-1; 7 bases are shared with TRBD1. From germline, CDR1 is LNHDA and CDR2 SQIVND (reference sequence). CDR3 size: 14 residues. J was trimmed by 6 bases and V by 6 bases; bases with no gene match: 8. In nucleotides, the CDR3 is TGTGCCAGTAGACGACAGGGCGGTCCCAATGAGCAGTTCTTC. It specifies CASRRQGGPNEQFF.